Listed below are T cell receptor beta chains from one sample, sequenced in a study of shared clonotypes between healthy human individuals. Data came from immunoSEQ multiplex PCR; TCRdb stores just in-frame clones and leaves some out. The data contain roughly 2 million clones, 85% to 95% of them seen just once; the ten biggest clones take up 0.13%. Sequencing used naive CD4+ T cells sorted from blood. The receptor set was obtained from a man younger than 35 in good health. The CDR3 runs from the conserved cysteine through the conserved F or W. Fields, in order: V gene, CDR3 length, CDR3 protein.

v_gene: TRBV19; len: 12; CDR3aa: CASSMVGNTIYF
v_gene: TRBV5-6; len: 16; CDR3aa: CASSLNRGSANYGYTF
v_gene: TRBV5-1; len: 14; CDR3aa: CASSLIPGPGELFF
v_gene: TRBV30; len: 15; CDR3aa: CAWAPYGRGTDTQYF
v_gene: TRBV7-6; len: 13; CDR3aa: CASSLVSTDTQYF
v_gene: TRBV10-3; len: 15; CDR3aa: CAISAWPMNTGELFF
v_gene: TRBV10-3; len: 12; CDR3aa: CAISGLGGYQYF
v_gene: TRBV6-1; len: 12; CDR3aa: CASSEVWTKQYF
v_gene: TRBV6-6; len: 15; CDR3aa: CASSRQSGTGDEQYF
v_gene: TRBV19; len: 14; CDR3aa: CASNGRGKQETQYF
v_gene: TRBV27; len: 13; CDR3aa: CASSLEGRYGYTF
v_gene: TRBV4-3; len: 16; CDR3aa: CASSQERGGVAYEQYF
v_gene: TRBV7-2; len: 14; CDR3aa: CASSYSGRAREQYF
v_gene: TRBV30; len: 14; CDR3aa: CAWSEGQGSSPLHF